This T cell receptor beta chain was captured by sequencing in a study of metastatic and nonmetastatic thyroid tumors. Study background: Repertoire comparison spanned blood and tumor or nodule tissue of malignant and benign thyroid patients. Overall study findings and caveats: Relative to benign nodules, malignant thyroid tumors were reportedly characterized by significantly elevated TCR beta diversity in blood and tumor.

In the authors' methods: Researchers built a distant-metastasis classifier for papillary thyroid cancer that drew on CDR3 differences across clinicopathological groups. Via MiXCR, TCRdb re-called the PCR reads. In this record, the V and J calls reflect TCRdb's handling and not the investigators' own analysis. Among about 39,000 clones listed, around 20% were seen once. This clone has at least ten counts. Its target is not known. No treatment of any kind had been given to any patient before thyroid surgery. The germline V gene has CDR1 MNHNS and CDR2 SASEGT. This CDR3 comprises 12 residues. The V gene lost 5 bases and the J gene lost 13 bases, with 15 bases spanning the gap.

This TCR was recovered from a female donor with papillary thyroid cancer or a benign thyroid nodule (not recorded which). Some clones in this sample may be carry-over from other donors' samples. V and J are TRBV6-1 and TRBJ2-1, with a possible D match to TRBD2 (5 bases). Sequencing was performed on blood. CDR3 region: CASSPGQLAQFF. In DNA form, the CDR3 reads TGTGCCAGCAGTCCCGGCCAGCTAGCTCAGTTCTTC.